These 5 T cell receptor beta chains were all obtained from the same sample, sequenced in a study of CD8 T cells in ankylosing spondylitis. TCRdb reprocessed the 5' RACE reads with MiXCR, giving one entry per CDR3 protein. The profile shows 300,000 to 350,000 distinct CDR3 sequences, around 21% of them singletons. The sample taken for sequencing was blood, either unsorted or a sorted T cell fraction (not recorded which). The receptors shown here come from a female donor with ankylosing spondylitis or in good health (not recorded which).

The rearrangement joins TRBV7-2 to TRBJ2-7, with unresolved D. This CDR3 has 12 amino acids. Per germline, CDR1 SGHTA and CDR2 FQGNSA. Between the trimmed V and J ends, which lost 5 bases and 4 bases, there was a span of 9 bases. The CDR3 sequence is CASSAALYEQYF. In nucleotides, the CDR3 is TGTGCCAGCAGCGCTGCATTATACGAGCAGTACTTC.

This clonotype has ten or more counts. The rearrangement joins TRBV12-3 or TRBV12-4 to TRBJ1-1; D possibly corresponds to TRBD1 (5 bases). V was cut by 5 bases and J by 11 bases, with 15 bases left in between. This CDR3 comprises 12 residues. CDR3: CASSPQSEGAFF. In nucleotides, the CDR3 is TGTGCCAGCAGTCCCCAGAGCGAGGGGGCTTTCTTT.

CDR3 in DNA: TGCAGTGGAGGTTTTGGAGGTGAGCAGTTCTTC. Amino acid sequence: CSGGFGGEQFF. V usage is TRBV20-1 and J usage is TRBJ2-1; D is perhaps TRBD2 (5 bases). This CDR3 has 11 residues. Trimming cost V 7 bases and J 9 bases, with 13 bases left between them. Germline V lookup: CDR1 DFQATT, CDR2 SNEGSKA (reference sequence).

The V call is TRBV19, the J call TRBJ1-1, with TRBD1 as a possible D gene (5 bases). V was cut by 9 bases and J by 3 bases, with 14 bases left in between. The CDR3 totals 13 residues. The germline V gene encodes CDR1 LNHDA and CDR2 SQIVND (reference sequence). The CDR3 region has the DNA TGTGCCAGCTGGGGGAGTCGGGACACTGAAGCTTTCTTT. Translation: CASWGSRDTEAFF.

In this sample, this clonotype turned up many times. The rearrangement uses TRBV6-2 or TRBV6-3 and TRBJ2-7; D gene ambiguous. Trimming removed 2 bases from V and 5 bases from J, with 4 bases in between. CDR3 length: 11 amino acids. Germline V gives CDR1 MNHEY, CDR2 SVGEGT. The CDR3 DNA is TGTGCCAGCAGTTACATTGACGAGCAGTACTTC. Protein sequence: CASSYIDEQYF.